This TCR beta chain was recorded in a study of response to subunit inactivated influenza vaccine. CDR3 length equals 13 residues. Germline V gives CDR1 SGDLS, CDR2 YYNGEE. Trimming took 4 bases from V and 7 from J, leaving 15 bases between them. TCRdb fed the RT-PCR reads into MiXCR, producing one record per CDR3 protein. The table has 750,000 to 850,000 distinct CDR3 sequences, approximately 17% seen once. This specimen consisted of PBMCs from blood, obtained 5 days after vaccination. The chain couples TRBV9 to TRBJ2-7; D is possibly TRBD1 or TRBD2 (5 bases each). The receptor's source is a man aged 50-59 years who received an inactivated influenza vaccine. The DNA of the CDR3 is TGTGCCAGCAGCACGGACACGGGACGGGAGCAGTACTTC. It specifies CASSTDTGREQYF.